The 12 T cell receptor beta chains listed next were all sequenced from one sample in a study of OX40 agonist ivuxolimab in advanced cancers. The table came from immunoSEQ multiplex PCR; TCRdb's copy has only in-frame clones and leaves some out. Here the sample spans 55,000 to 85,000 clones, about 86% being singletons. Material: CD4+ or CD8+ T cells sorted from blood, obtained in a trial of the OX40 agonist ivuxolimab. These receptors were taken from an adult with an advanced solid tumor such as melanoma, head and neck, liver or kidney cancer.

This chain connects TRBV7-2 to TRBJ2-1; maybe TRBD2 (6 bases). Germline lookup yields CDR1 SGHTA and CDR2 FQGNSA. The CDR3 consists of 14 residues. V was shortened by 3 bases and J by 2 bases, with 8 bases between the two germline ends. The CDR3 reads CASSFGGAYNEQFF. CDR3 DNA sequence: TGTGCCAGCAGCTTCGGGGGTGCCTACAATGAGCAGTTCTTC.

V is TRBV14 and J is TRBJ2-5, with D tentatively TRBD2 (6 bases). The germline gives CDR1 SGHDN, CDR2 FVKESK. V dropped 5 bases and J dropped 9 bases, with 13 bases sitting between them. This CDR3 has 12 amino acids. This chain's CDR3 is CASSTGPGAQYF. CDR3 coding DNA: TGTGCCAGCAGCACGGGGCCGGGGGCCCAGTACTTC.

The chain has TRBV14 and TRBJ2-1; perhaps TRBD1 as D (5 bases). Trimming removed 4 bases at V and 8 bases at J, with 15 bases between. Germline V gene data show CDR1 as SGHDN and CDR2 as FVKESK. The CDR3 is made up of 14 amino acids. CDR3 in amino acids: CASSPRESAYEQFF. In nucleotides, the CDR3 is TGTGCCAGCAGCCCCAGGGAATCAGCCTATGAGCAGTTCTTC.

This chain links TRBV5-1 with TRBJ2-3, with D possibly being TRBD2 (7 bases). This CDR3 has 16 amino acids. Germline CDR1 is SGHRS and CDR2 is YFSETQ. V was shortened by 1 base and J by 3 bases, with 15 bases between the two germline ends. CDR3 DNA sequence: TGCGCCAGCAGCTTGTTTCGGGGGGCCGGGACAGATACGCAGTATTTT. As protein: CASSLFRGAGTDTQYF.

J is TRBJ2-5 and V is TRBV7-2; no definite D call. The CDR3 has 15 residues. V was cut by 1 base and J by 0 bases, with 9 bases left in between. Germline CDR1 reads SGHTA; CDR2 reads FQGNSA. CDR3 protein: CASSLEGTYQETQYF. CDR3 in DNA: TGTGCCAGCAGCTTAGAGGGCACGTACCAAGAGACCCAGTACTTC.

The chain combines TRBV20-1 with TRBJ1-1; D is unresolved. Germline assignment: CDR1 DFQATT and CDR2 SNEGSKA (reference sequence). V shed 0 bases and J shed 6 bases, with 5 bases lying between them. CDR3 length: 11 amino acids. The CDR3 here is CSARERAEAFF. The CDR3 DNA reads TGCAGTGCTAGAGAAAGGGCTGAAGCTTTCTTT.

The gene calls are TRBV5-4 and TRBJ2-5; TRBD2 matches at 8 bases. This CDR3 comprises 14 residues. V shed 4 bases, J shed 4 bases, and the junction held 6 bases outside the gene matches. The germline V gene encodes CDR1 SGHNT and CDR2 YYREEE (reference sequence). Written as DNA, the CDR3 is TGTGCCAGCAGCAAGAGACGGGAGGGAGAGACCCAGTACTTC. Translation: CASSKRREGETQYF.

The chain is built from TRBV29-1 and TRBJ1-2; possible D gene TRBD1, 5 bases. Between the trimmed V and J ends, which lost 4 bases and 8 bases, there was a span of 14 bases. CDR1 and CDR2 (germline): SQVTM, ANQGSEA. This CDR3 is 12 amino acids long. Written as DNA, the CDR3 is TGCAGCGTTGGGGGACCGGCAGGCGGCTACACCTTC. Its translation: CSVGGPAGGYTF.

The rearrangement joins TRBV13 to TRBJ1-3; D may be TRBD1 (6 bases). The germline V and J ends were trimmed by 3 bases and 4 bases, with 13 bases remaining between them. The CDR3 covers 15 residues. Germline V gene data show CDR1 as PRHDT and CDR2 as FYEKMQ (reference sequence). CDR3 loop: CASSFPGGTGNTIYF. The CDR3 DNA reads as TGTGCCAGCAGCTTCCCCGGTGGGACAGGAAACACCATATATTTT.

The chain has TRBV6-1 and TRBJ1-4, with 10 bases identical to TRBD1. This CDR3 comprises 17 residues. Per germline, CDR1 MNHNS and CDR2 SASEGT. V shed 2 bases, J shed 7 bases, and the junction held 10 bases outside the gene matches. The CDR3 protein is CASSELYGGTGAEKLFF. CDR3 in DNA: TGTGCCAGCAGTGAACTATATGGGGGGACAGGGGCTGAAAAACTGTTTTTT.

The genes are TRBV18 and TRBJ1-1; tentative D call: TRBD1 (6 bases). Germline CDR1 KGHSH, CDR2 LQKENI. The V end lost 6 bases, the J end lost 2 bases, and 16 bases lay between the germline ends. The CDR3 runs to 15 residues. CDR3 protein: CASSPMTGSNTEAFF. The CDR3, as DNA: TGTGCCAGCTCCCCGATGACAGGAAGTAACACTGAAGCTTTCTTT.

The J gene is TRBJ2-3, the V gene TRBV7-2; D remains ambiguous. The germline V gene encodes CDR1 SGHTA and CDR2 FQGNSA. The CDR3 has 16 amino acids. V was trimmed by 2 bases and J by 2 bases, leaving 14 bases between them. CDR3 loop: CASSLLGRQNTDTQYF. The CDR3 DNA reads TGTGCCAGCAGCTTACTTGGGCGGCAGAACACAGATACGCAGTATTTT.